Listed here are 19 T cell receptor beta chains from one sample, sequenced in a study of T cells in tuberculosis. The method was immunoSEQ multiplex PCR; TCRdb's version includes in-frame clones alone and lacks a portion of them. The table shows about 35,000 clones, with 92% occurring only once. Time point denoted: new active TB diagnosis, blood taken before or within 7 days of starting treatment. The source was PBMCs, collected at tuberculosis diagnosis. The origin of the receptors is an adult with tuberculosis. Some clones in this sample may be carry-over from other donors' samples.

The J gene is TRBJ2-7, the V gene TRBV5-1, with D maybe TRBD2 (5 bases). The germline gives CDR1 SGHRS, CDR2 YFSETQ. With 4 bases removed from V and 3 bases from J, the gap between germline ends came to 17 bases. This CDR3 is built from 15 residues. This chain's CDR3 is CASSPSPGGFYEQYF. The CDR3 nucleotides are TGCGCCAGCAGCCCAAGTCCGGGCGGGTTCTACGAGCAGTACTTC.

The CDR3 reads CASSPVWDIDEKLFF. CDR3 nucleotides: TGTGCCAGCAGCCCTGTTTGGGACATAGATGAAAAACTGTTTTTT. This chain joins TRBV4-2 and TRBJ1-4; maybe TRBD1 (6 bases). The V end was cut by 4 bases, the J end by 6 bases, with 15 bases between. Germline CDR1 is LGHNA and CDR2 is YNFKEQ. CDR3 length equals 15 residues.

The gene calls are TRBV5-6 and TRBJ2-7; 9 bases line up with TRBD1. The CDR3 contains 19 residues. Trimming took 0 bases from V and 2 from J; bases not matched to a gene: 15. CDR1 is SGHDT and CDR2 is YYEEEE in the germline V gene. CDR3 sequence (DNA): TGTGCCAGCAGCTTGGCCCCCTTTGACAGGGGGATCGGGGCCTACGAGCAGTACTTC. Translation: CASSLAPFDRGIGAYEQYF.

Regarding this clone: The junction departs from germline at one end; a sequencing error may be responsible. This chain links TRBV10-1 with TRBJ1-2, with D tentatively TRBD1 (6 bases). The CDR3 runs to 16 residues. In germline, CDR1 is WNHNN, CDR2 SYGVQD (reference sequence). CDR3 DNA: TGCGCCAGCAGTAAGTCGGGACACCGAACTAACTATGGCTACACCTTC. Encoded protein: CASSKSGHRTNYGYTF.

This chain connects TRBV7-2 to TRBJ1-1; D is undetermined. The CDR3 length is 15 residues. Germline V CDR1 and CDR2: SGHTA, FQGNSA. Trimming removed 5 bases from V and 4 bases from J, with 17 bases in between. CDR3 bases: TGTGCCAGCAGCCCTTCGGTGGTCGGTAGCACTGAAGCTTTCTTT. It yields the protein CASSPSVVGSTEAFF. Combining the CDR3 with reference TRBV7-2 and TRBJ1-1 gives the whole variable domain GAGVSQSPSNKVTEKGKDVELRCDPISGHTALYWYRQSLGQGLEFLIYFQGNSAPDKSGLPSDRFSAERTGGSVSTLTIQRTQQEDSAVYLCASSPSVVGSTEAFFGQGTRLTVV.

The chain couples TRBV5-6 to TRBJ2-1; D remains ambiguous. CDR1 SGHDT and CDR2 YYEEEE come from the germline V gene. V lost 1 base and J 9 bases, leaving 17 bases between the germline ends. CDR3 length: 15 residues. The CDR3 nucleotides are TGTGCCAGCAGCTTGACCCTTCTGAGGCTGATTGAGCAGTTCTTC. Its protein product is CASSLTLLRLIEQFF.

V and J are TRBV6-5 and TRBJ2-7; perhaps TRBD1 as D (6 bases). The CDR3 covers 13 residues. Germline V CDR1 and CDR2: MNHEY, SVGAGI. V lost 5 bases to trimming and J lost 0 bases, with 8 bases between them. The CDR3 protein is CASSARGSYEQYF. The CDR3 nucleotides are TGTGCCAGCAGTGCCAGGGGCTCCTACGAGCAGTACTTC.

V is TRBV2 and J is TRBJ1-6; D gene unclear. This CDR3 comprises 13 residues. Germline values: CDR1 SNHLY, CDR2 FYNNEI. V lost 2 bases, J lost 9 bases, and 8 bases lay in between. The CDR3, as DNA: TGTGCCAGCAGTGAATTTTGGCTTTCACCCCTCCACTTT. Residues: CASSEFWLSPLHF.

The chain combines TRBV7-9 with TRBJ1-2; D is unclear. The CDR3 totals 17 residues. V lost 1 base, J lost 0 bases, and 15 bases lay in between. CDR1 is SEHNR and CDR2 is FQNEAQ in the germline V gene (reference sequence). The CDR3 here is CASSLEYRSRPNYGYTF. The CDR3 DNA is TGTGCCAGCAGCTTAGAATACAGAAGTAGACCTAACTATGGCTACACCTTC.

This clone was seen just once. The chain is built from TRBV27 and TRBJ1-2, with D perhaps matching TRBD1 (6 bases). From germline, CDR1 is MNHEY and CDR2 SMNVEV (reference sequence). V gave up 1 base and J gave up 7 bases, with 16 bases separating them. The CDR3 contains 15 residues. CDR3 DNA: TGTGCCAGCAGTTTATGGGGGGGGGCTCCTTCTGGCTACACCTTC. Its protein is CASSLWGGAPSGYTF.

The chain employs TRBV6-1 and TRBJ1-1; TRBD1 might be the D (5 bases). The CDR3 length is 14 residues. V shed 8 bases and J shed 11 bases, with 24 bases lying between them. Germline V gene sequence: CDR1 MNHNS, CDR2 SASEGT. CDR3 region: CASLLHTVRGLAFF. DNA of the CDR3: TGTGCCAGCCTGCTCCACACAGTTCGGGGGTTGGCTTTCTTT.

DNA of the CDR3: TGTGCAAGTCGCTTAGATCGGGAGATAGGCGGGGTCCAATCCTACGAGCAGTACTTC. Translation gives CASRLDREIGGVQSYEQYF. The chain combines TRBV12-2 with TRBJ2-7; the table calls TRBD2, which could not be checked here. TRBV12-2 is given as a pseudogene. The CDR3 totals 19 residues.

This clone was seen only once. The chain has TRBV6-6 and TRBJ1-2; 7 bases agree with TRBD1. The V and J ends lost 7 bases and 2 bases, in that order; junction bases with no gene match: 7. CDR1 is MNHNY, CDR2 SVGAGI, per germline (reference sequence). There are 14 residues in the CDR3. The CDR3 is CASTPDRQNYGYTF. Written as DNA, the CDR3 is TGTGCCAGCACCCCGGACAGGCAGAACTATGGCTACACCTTC.

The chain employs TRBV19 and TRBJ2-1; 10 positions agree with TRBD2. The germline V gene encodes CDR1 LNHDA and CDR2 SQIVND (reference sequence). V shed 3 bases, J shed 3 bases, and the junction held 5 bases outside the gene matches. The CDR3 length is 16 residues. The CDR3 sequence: CASSMESGGVYNEQFF. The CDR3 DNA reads TGTGCCAGTAGTATGGAAAGCGGGGGGGTCTACAATGAGCAGTTCTTC.

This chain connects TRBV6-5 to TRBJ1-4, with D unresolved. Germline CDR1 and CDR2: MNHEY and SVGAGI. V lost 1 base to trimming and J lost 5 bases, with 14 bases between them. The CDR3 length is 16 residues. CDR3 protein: CASSYFGTNGNEKLFF. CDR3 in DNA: TGTGCCAGCAGTTACTTTGGCACAAACGGGAATGAAAAACTGTTTTTT.

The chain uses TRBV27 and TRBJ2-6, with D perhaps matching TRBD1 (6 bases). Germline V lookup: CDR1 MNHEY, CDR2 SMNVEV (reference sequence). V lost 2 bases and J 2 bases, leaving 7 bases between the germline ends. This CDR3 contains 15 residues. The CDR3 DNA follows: TGTGCCAGCAGTTTAAGGGGGACTGGGGCCAACGTCCTGACTTTC. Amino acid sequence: CASSLRGTGANVLTF.

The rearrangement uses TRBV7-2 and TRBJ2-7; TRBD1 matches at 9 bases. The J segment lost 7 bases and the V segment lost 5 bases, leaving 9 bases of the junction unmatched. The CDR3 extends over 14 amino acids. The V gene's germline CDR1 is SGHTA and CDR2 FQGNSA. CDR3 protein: CASSLPGTGREQYF. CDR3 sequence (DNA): TGTGCCAGCAGCCTCCCCGGGACAGGGAGGGAGCAGTACTTC. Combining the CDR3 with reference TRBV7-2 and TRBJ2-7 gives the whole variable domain GAGVSQSPSNKVTEKGKDVELRCDPISGHTALYWYRQSLGQGLEFLIYFQGNSAPDKSGLPSDRFSAERTGGSVSTLTIQRTQQEDSAVYLCASSLPGTGREQYFGPGTRLTVT.

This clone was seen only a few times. In DNA form, the CDR3 reads TGTGCCAGCAGCCGCCCGGACAGACTTGAAGCTTTCTTT. It encodes CASSRPDRLEAFF. V is TRBV6-5 and J is TRBJ1-1; D is perhaps TRBD1 (6 bases). V shed 6 bases and J shed 7 bases, with 15 bases lying between them. Per germline, CDR1 MNHEY and CDR2 SVGAGI. The CDR3 runs 13 residues.

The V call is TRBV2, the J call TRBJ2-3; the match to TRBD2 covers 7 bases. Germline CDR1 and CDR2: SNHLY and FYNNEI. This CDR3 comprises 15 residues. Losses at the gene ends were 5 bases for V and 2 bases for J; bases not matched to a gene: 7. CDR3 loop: CASSSSGTFTDTQYF. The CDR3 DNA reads TGTGCCAGCAGTTCAAGCGGGACCTTCACAGATACGCAGTATTTT.